This is a list of T cell receptor beta chains from one sample in a study of OX40 agonist ivuxolimab in advanced cancers. Sequencing was performed with immunoSEQ multiplex PCR; in TCRdb, only in-frame clones are kept and a portion is missing. The data hold about 60,000 clones, with roughly nine tenths observed a single time. The source material was CD4+ or CD8+ T cells sorted from blood, sampled in a trial of the OX40 agonist ivuxolimab. Source of these receptors: an adult with an advanced solid tumor such as melanoma, head and neck, liver or kidney cancer. The CDR3 runs from the conserved cysteine through the conserved F or W. A D gene is named only where the DNA matches it firmly. Only some rows state a clone size, as once, few, many or a class for expanded clones.

clone_size j_call d_call v_call cdr3_nt cdr3_aa
. TRBJ1-5 TRBD1 TRBV15 TGTGCCACCAGCAGAGACAGGGGGCCTCCTCAGCCCCAGCATTTT CATSRDRGPPQPQHF
once TRBJ2-3 TRBD2 TRBV19 TGTGCCAGTAGTCCGGGACTAGCGGGAGCAGATACGCAGTATTTT CASSPGLAGADTQYF
. TRBJ1-3 . TRBV4-2 TGTGCCAGCAGCACCCTGGGGTCGGTGAGCTCTGGAAACACCATATATTTT CASSTLGSVSSGNTIYF
. TRBJ2-5 . TRBV19 TGTGCCAGTAGAGACAGACGAGAGACCCAGTACTTC CASRDRRETQYF
. TRBJ1-1 . TRBV19 TGTGCCAGTAGTGATGGACCCGTTGGAACTGAAGCTTTCTTT CASSDGPVGTEAFF
. TRBJ1-4 TRBD1 TRBV29-1 TGCAGCGTATACAGGGGGCTCGGTGAAAAACTGTTTTTT CSVYRGLGEKLFF
. TRBJ2-3 . TRBV6-5 TGTGCCAGCAGTCCAGGTGTCAGAAGCACAGATACGCAGTATTTT CASSPGVRSTDTQYF
. TRBJ1-1 . TRBV20-1 TGCAGTGCTAGTTCCGGACAGGAAGCTTTCTTT CSASSGQEAFF
. TRBJ2-2 . TRBV11-2 TGTGCCAGCAGCCTTCAAGTGACCGGGGAGCTGTTTTTT CASSLQVTGELFF
. TRBJ2-7 . TRBV4-1 TGCGCCAGCAGCCAAGCGGTCCAGACCTACGAGCAGTACTTC CASSQAVQTYEQYF
. TRBJ2-2 . TRBV7-2 TGTGCCAGCTCCCCCCTTATAAACACCGGGGAGCTGTTTTTT CASSPLINTGELFF
. TRBJ2-1 TRBD1 TRBV18 TGTGCCAGCTCCCCAACCCGGGACAGGGACCACAATGAGCAGTTCTTC CASSPTRDRDHNEQFF
. TRBJ2-2 TRBD2 TRBV30 TGTGTCCTGGATGAGGGGCGACTAGCGGCCACCGGGGAGCTGTTTTTT CVLDEGRLAATGELFF
. TRBJ2-2 . TRBV19 TGTGCCAGTAGTAGCTCCGGGGGTAACACCGGGGAGCTGTTTTTT CASSSSGGNTGELFF
. TRBJ1-2 . TRBV5-1 TGCGCCAGCAGCTTGGATAACTATGGCTACACCTTC CASSLDNYGYTF
. TRBJ2-2 . TRBV5-4 TGTGCCAGCAGCACGGATCCGGGGCCAACCGGGGAGCTGTTTTTT CASSTDPGPTGELFF
. TRBJ2-5 . TRBV5-1 TGCGCCAGCAGCCCAGGGGAGACCCAGTACTTC CASSPGETQYF
. TRBJ2-3 . TRBV28 TGTGCCAGCGGACGGACCACTAGCACAGATACGCAGTATTTT CASGRTTSTDTQYF
. TRBJ2-2 . TRBV28 TGTGCCAGCAGTCACCGGACGAACACCGGGGAGCTGTTTTTT CASSHRTNTGELFF
. TRBJ2-7 TRBD1 TRBV10-3 TGTGCCATCAGTGGACAGGGGGCGTACGAGCAGTACTTC CAISGQGAYEQYF